The 4 T cell receptor beta chains reported below all come from one sample, sequenced in a study of shared clonotypes between healthy human individuals. The naive CD8 fraction comprised CD45RO-negative cells positively selected for CCR7 and excluded terminally differentiated effector memory CD45RA+ cells. Assay: immunoSEQ multiplex PCR; the TCRdb copy retains only in-frame clones and omits some. The sample records roughly 600,000 clones, roughly 98% being singletons. The sample comprised naive CD8+ T cells sorted from blood. These receptors all come from a man aged 25-40 years in good health.

The chain recombines TRBV11-2 with TRBJ2-3; 9 positions match TRBD2. The CDR3 spans 14 residues. CDR1 is SGHAT and CDR2 is FQNNGV in the germline V gene. The J segment lost 1 base and the V segment lost 7 bases, leaving 3 bases of the junction unmatched. The CDR3 reads CASMRLAGTDTQYF. DNA for the CDR3: TGTGCCAGCATGCGACTAGCGGGCACAGATACGCAGTATTTT.

The genes are TRBV29-1 and TRBJ2-2; D perhaps matches TRBD2 (5 bases). The CDR3 is 15 amino acids. CDR1 and CDR2 from the germline V gene are SQVTM and ANQGSEA. With 1 base removed from V and 6 bases from J, the gap between germline ends came to 15 bases. The CDR3 DNA reads as TGCAGCGTTGAAGGTGATACTAGTGGGCCCGGGGAGCTGTTTTTT. Protein product: CSVEGDTSGPGELFF.

The chain is built from TRBV7-8 and TRBJ1-5; 8 bases agree with TRBD1. This CDR3 has 20 amino acids. The junction had 21 bases not matched to a gene; V was cut back by 5 bases and J by 3 bases. Germline V CDR1 and CDR2: SGHVS, FQNEAQ. As DNA, the CDR3 is TGTGCCAGCAGCCCCCTCCCCACGGACAGGGTCGATTGGGACAATCAGCCCCAGCATTTT. Its protein product is CASSPLPTDRVDWDNQPQHF.

The J gene is TRBJ2-5, the V gene TRBV18; weak D call: TRBD2 (6 bases). In germline, CDR1 is KGHSH, CDR2 LQKENI. Trimming took off 2 bases at V and 2 bases at J, with 12 bases between the two ends. The CDR3 is made up of 15 amino acids. The CDR3 reads CASSPLSGGQETQYF. DNA for the CDR3: TGTGCCAGCTCACCATTATCCGGGGGTCAAGAGACCCAGTACTTC.